The present T cell receptor beta chain was sequenced within a study of T cell changes during pregnancy in multiple sclerosis. Per germline, CDR1 LNHDA and CDR2 SQIVND (reference sequence). The ends lost 1 base at V and 8 bases at J; junction bases unmatched: 6. This CDR3 is built from 15 residues. Clones were sequenced by immunoSEQ multiplex PCR, and TCRdb holds only the in-frame ones, with some missing. The sample has tens of thousands of clones, 90% to 95% seen once. The rearrangement joins TRBV19 to TRBJ2-1; 9 bases are a match to TRBD2. Sample: peripheral blood, taken after pregnancy. This TCR was sampled from a female donor in good health, enrolled as a control in a pregnancy study. CDR3 nucleotides: TGTGCCAGTAGTATAGGCGGGGGGGGCAGACATGAGCAGTTCTTC. Translation gives CASSIGGGGRHEQFF.